This paragraph covers one TCR beta chain sequence. This sample was taken from a study of blood T cell repertoires in COVID-19. Study-level background: From T cells, B-cell-depleted T cells, or PBMCs came the material, which was cDNA or gDNA.

As handled by the study authors: Using reference gene primer amplification, nucleated cell counts were estimated. Clones were read by immunoSEQ multiplex PCR, and TCRdb kept only the in-frame ones, dropping some. That table furnishes V, J and clone size, whereas the DNA furnished D and trimming. The table lists hundreds of thousands of clones, 70% to 90% of them singletons. Individuals aged 18 to 89 years were recruited from some 26 US areas. Clinical history as reported by participants underpinned cohort assignment. There are 15 residues in the CDR3. Germline CDR1 is SGHAT and CDR2 is FQNNGV. V lost 4 bases to trimming and J lost 2 bases; unmatched junction nucleotides: 5.

V gene TRBV11-2 combines with J gene TRBJ2-1, with TRBD1 matching over 7 bases. The source material was PBMCs or T cells enriched from blood (not recorded which). The source is a woman aged 55 to 70 who had recovered from COVID-19. CDR3 in DNA: TGTGCCAGCAGCTCCCCAGGGGGAACCTACAATGAGCAGTTCTTC. It codes for CASSSPGGTYNEQFF. Complete variable domain (other parts from reference TRBV11-2 and TRBJ2-1): EAGVAQSPRYKIIEKRQSVAFWCNPISGHATLYWYQQILGQGPKLLIQFQNNGVVDDSQLPKDRFSAERLKGVDSTLKIQPAKLEDSAVYLCASSSPGGTYNEQFFGPGTRLTVL.